This entry features one T cell receptor beta chain sequence. In each case, RNA was isolated and then reverse transcribed into cDNA as the sequencing template. Sequenced by immunoSEQ multiplex PCR; TCRdb stores in-frame clones only, minus some. The table shows fewer than 250,000 clones, with roughly 70% occurring only once. Germline CDR1 is MNHNY and CDR2 is SVGAGI (reference sequence). The CDR3 is 12 residues long. The J segment lost 6 bases and the V segment lost 7 bases, leaving 6 bases of the junction unmatched. These data belong to a study of CD8+ T cells in alopecia areata. Study-wide background: Treated patients swallowed 5 to 10 mg of oral tofacitinib twice daily. Patients given treatment had severity scored by the percentage of scalp area affected.

Treatment indicated: oral pan-JAK inhibitor, 5-10 mg twice daily. This receptor was identified in a human donor with alopecia areata. The sample in question was CD4+ T cells sorted from blood, obtained between weeks 47 and 50, from a patient treated with tofacitinib. The chain couples TRBV6-6 to TRBJ2-7; TRBD1 agrees at 7 bases. The DNA of the CDR3 is TGTGCCAGCACCCTCACAGGGGTCGAGCAGTACTTC. Translation gives CASTLTGVEQYF.